This record looks at one T cell receptor beta chain sequence and its context. The sample is drawn from a study of blood T cell repertoires in COVID-19. At the level of the study: T cells, B-cell-depleted T cells, or PBMCs provided the cDNA or gDNA that served as material.

Germline V gene lookup returns CDR1 ENHRY and CDR2 SYGVKD. The CDR3 loop spans 16 amino acids. V dropped 0 bases and J dropped 6 bases, with 15 bases sitting between them. Only in-frame clones appear in the TCRdb table, and some are missing; sequencing was by immunoSEQ multiplex PCR. The sample shows approximately 210,000 clones, less than 85% of them seen only once. The genes are TRBV10-3 and TRBJ2-1, with D possibly matching TRBD1 (6 bases). What was sequenced was peripheral blood. The TCR comes from a woman of 80 years or more with acute or convalescent COVID-19. CDR3: CAISESSSSRGNEQFF. The CDR3 bases are TGTGCCATCAGTGAGTCCTCTAGCTCCAGGGGCAATGAGCAGTTCTTC.